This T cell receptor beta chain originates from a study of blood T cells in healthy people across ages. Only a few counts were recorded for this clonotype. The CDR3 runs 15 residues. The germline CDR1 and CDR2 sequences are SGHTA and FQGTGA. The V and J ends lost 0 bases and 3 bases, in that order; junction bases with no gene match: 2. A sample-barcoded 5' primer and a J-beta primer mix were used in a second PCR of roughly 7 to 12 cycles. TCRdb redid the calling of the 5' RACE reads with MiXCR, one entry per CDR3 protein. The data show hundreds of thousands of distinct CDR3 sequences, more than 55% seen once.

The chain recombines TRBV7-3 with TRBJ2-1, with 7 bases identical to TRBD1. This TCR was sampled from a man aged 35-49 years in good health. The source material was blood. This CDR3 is CASSLTRGLYNEQFF. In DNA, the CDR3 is TGTGCCAGCAGCTTAACAAGGGGGCTCTACAATGAGCAGTTCTTC.